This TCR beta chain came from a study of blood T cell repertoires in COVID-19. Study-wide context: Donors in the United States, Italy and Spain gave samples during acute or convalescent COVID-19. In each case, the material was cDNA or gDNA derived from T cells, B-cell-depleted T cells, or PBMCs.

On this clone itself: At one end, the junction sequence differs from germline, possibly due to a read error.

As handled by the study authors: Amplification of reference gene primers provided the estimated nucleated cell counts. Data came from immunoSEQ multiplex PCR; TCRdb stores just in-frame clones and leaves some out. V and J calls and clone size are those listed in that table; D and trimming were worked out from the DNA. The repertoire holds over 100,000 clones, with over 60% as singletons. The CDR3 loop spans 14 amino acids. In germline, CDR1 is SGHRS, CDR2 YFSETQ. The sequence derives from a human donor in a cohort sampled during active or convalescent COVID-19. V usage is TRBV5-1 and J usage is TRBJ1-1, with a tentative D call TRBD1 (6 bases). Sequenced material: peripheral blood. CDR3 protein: CARSRLGGATEAFF. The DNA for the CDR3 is TGCGCCCGCAGCCGCCTGGGGGGGGCCACTGAAGCTTTCTTT.